This T cell receptor (beta chain) was profiled in a study of post-analysis software for immune sequencing data. Study as a whole: Courses of disease covered relapsing-remitting, secondary progressive and progressive-relapsing multiple sclerosis.

The CDR3 has 18 residues. This clonotype was observed a few times. What it binds is unknown. Study-level findings and limits: Among four or five TRBV segments more frequent in patients than controls were TRBV5-6, TRBV5-1 and TRBV20-1.

Carried by the TCR beta cDNA libraries were unique molecular identifiers. TCRdb analysed the PCR reads with MiXCR anew, one entry per CDR3 protein. The repertoire has roughly 600,000 distinct CDR3 sequences, around 40% of them found once; the top ten carry approximately 1.7%. The genes are TRBV21-1 and TRBJ2-4; TRBD1 reflects the table's D call only, with no check against the DNA. TRBV21-1 is shown as a pseudogene. Sample: blood. The TCR sequence derives from a girl aged 5-17 years with multiple sclerosis. The CDR3 loop reads CASSPWDRNKIAKNIQYF. The CDR3 DNA reads as TGTGCCAGCAGCCCTTGGGACAGGAACAAAATAGCCAAAAACATTCAGTACTTC.